What follows is one T cell receptor (beta chain) and its context. As yet, its antigen is unknown. The data were taken from a study of response to subunit inactivated influenza vaccine. General study findings and limits: It was the authors' suggestion that each seasonal influenza vaccination recruits few new T cells.

One entry per CDR3 protein, called by TCRdb with MiXCR from the RT-PCR reads. The sample shows around 170,000 distinct CDR3 sequences, around 11% of them seen only once. The CDR3 runs to 20 residues. V dropped 5 bases and J dropped 0; count of bases not matched to a gene: 17. Germline V gene sequence: CDR1 MNHEY, CDR2 SVGEGT. The sequencing here drew on CD8+ T cells sorted from PBMCs, taken roughly 24 months after vaccination. The source is a man in his fifties or sixties who received an inactivated influenza vaccine. The chain has TRBV6-2 or TRBV6-3 and TRBJ2-3, with 10 bases fitting TRBD2. CDR3 loop: CASSTTRWASGSISTDTQYF. In nucleotides, the CDR3 is TGTGCCAGCAGTACAACGCGGTGGGCTAGCGGGAGTATCAGCACAGATACGCAGTATTTT.